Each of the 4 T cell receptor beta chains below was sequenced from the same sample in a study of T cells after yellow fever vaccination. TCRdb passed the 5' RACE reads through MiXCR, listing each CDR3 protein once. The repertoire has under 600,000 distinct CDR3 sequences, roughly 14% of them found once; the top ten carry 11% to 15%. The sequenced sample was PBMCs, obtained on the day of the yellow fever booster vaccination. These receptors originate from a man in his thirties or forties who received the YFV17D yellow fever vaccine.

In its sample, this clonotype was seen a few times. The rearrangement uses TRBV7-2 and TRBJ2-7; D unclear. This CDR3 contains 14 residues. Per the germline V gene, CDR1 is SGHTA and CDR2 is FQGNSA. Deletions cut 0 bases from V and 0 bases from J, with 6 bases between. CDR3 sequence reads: CASSLAPPSYEQYF. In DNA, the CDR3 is TGTGCCAGCAGCTTAGCGCCCCCCTCCTACGAGCAGTACTTC.

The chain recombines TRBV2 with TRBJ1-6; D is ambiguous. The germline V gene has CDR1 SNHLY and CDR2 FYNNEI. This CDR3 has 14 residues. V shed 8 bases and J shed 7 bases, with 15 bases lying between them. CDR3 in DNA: TGTGCCAGCCGTAGGCAGGCCCGAAATTCACCCCTCCACTTT. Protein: CASRRQARNSPLHF. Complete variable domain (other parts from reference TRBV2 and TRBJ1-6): EPEVTQTPSHQVTQMGQEVILRCVPISNHLYFYWYRQILGQKVEFLVSFYNNEISEKSEIFDDQFSVERPDGSNFTLKIRSTKLEDSAMYFCASRRQARNSPLHFGNGTRLTVT.

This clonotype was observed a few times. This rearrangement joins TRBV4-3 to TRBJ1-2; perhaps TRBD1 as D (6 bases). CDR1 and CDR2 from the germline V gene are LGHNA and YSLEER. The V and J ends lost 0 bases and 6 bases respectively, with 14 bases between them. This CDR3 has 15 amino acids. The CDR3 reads CASSQDWQGIDGYTF. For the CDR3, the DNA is TGCGCCAGCAGCCAAGATTGGCAGGGGATCGATGGCTACACCTTC.

This CDR3 reads CAIRSSGGDQPQHF. The CDR3 coding sequence is TGTGCCATCAGAAGTTCAGGAGGGGATCAGCCCCAGCATTTT. V is TRBV10-3 and J is TRBJ1-5; D is perhaps TRBD1 (5 bases). Germline assignment: CDR1 ENHRY and CDR2 SYGVKD. The CDR3 consists of 14 residues. V was pared by 6 bases and J by 5 bases, with 14 bases between.